Given below is one T cell receptor (beta chain) in context. Its antigen remains unidentified. This record comes from a study of cytomegalovirus exposure and HLA in healthy donors. Overall study findings and caveats: The tendency of first-cohort TCR clusters to co-occur in the 120 validation repertoires was identified by a subsequent analysis. In vitro testing confirmed a few CMV-associated chains as specific for CMV antigens.

Produced via immunoSEQ multiplex PCR; TCRdb's table is partial and in-frame only. This sample has around 120,000 clones, with around 90% found just once. The germline gives CDR1 SGHTA, CDR2 FQGNSA. The CDR3 length is 16 residues. The V and J ends lost 5 bases and 0 bases respectively, with 14 bases between them. The clonotype originates from a woman aged 18-29 years in good health and CMV-seronegative. The sample comprised PBMCs. The chain combines TRBV7-2 with TRBJ2-1; a weak D match, TRBD1 (6 bases). CDR3 sequence: CASSPSTGYSYNEQFF. CDR3 DNA: TGTGCCAGCAGCCCATCAACAGGGTACTCCTACAATGAGCAGTTCTTC.